This T cell receptor (beta chain) was profiled in a study of blood T cell repertoires in COVID-19. Turning to the study itself: Some COVID-19 samples were acute and others convalescent; all came from the United States, Italy and Spain. PBMCs, B-cell-depleted T cells, or T cells provided the cDNA or gDNA that made up the material.

The authors' processing: Using reference gene primer amplification, nucleated cell counts were estimated. The assay was immunoSEQ multiplex PCR, and TCRdb's table has in-frame clones only and misses some. The D gene and trimming were derived from the DNA, and the V and J assignments and clone size from that table. The table shows 87,000 or so clones, with around 86% occurring only once. CDR1 and CDR2 (germline): LGHNA, YNFKEQ. The CDR3 covers 16 residues. V shed 2 bases and J 6 bases; nucleotides not matched to a gene: 10. This chain connects TRBV4-2 to TRBJ1-2; 9 bases map to TRBD1. The sequenced sample consisted of peripheral blood. This TCR came from a man aged 40-50 years with acute or convalescent COVID-19. CDR3 residues: CASSQRTGGGVNGYTF. The CDR3 nucleotides are TGTGCCAGCAGCCAACGTACAGGGGGCGGGGTAAATGGCTACACCTTC.